Below are 28 T cell receptor beta chains sequenced from a single sample in a study of OX40 agonist ivuxolimab in advanced cancers. Some clones are missing from TCRdb's copy, which holds only in-frame ones; the method was immunoSEQ multiplex PCR. The table lists about 100,000 clones, around 90% of them singletons. The sequencing here drew on CD4+ or CD8+ T cells sorted from blood, taken in a trial of the OX40 agonist ivuxolimab. These receptors all come from an adult with an advanced solid tumor such as melanoma, head and neck, liver or kidney cancer.

This clone has only one observation. This chain links TRBV5-1 with TRBJ1-2; D call uncertain. The CDR3 covers 13 residues. Trimming removed 2 bases from V and 4 bases from J, with 9 bases in between. Germline assignment: CDR1 SGHRS and CDR2 YFSETQ. CDR3 sequence (DNA): TGCGCCAGCAGCTTACCTCCAAGCTATGGCTACACCTTC. It yields the protein CASSLPPSYGYTF.

J is TRBJ2-7 and V is TRBV6-5; the D gene is possibly TRBD1 (7 bases). V dropped 6 bases and J dropped 3 bases, with 15 bases sitting between them. CDR1 is MNHEY, CDR2 SVGAGI, per germline. This CDR3 is 14 amino acids long. The CDR3 loop reads CASSFPGGNYEQYF. CDR3 in DNA: TGTGCCAGCAGCTTTCCAGGGGGGAACTACGAGCAGTACTTC.

The chain is built from TRBV5-1 and TRBJ1-2, with D unresolved. CDR3 length: 16 residues. Germline lookup yields CDR1 SGHRS and CDR2 YFSETQ. Deletions cut 0 bases from V and 4 bases from J, with 16 bases between. CDR3 DNA: TGCGCCAGCAGCTTGGGAGGCTCCGGACCGCTCTATGGCTACACCTTC. It specifies CASSLGGSGPLYGYTF.

Note on this clone: One junction end disagrees with the germline gene, perhaps due to a read error. The V gene is TRBV28, the J gene TRBJ1-1; no clear D. The CDR3 loop spans 11 amino acids. Germline-derived CDR1 and CDR2 are MDHEN and SYDVKM. The CDR3 region is CASSFPGGPLF. CDR3 in DNA: TGTGCCAGCAGTTTTCCGGGCGGCCCCCTATTT.

The chain uses TRBV4-3 and TRBJ2-5; 13 positions agree with TRBD2. V dropped 0 bases and J dropped 0; count of bases not matched to a gene: 7. From germline, CDR1 is LGHNA and CDR2 YSLEER. The length of the CDR3 is 19 residues. DNA of the CDR3: TGCGCCAGCAGCCAAGATTACGGGACTAGCGGGGCCTACCAAGAGACCCAGTACTTC. This gives the protein CASSQDYGTSGAYQETQYF.

V is TRBV27 and J is TRBJ1-4; 8 nucleotides align to TRBD1. The CDR3 is made up of 17 amino acids. V was clipped by 0 bases and J by 6 bases; unmatched bases: 9. Germline CDR1 is MNHEY and CDR2 is SMNVEV (reference sequence). The DNA of the CDR3 is TGTGCCAGCAGTTTATCGGGGAGGACAGGGCATTATGAAAAACTGTTTTTT. It codes for CASSLSGRTGHYEKLFF.

The genes are TRBV28 and TRBJ2-3; D perhaps matches TRBD1 (5 bases). V lost 7 bases to trimming and J lost 0 bases, with 8 bases between them. CDR3 length equals 13 residues. From germline, CDR1 is MDHEN and CDR2 SYDVKM. The CDR3 loop is CASKGQSTDTQYF. The CDR3 DNA is TGTGCCAGCAAGGGGCAGAGCACAGATACGCAGTATTTT.

The chain carries TRBV9 and TRBJ1-3; a weak D match, TRBD1 (6 bases). CDR1 is SGDLS and CDR2 is YYNGEE in the germline V gene. The CDR3 covers 15 residues. V was cut by 4 bases and J by 0 bases, with 11 bases left in between. The CDR3 coding sequence is TGTGCCAGCAGCCCACGGGGACACTCTGGAAACACCATATATTTT. This translates into CASSPRGHSGNTIYF.

Notes on this clone: Other nucleotide sequences from this sample produce the same CDR3. J is TRBJ1-5 and V is TRBV18; the D is unclear. Germline lookup yields CDR1 KGHSH and CDR2 LQKENI. Trimming took 2 bases from V and 1 from J, leaving 3 bases between them. There are 13 residues in the CDR3. As DNA, the CDR3 is TGTGCCAGCTCACCAGGGAGCAATCAGCCCCAGCATTTT. Amino acids: CASSPGSNQPQHF. Filled out from reference TRBV18 and TRBJ1-5, the complete variable domain reads NAGVMQNPRHLVRRRGQEARLRCSPMKGHSHVYWYRQLPEEGLKFMVYLQKENIIDESGMPKERFSAEFPKEGPSILRIQQVVRGDSAAYFCASSPGSNQPQHFGDGTRLSIL.

The chain combines TRBV28 with TRBJ2-7; D is possibly TRBD1 or TRBD2 (5 bases each). CDR1 is MDHEN and CDR2 is SYDVKM in the germline V gene. The V end was cut by 5 bases, the J end by 2 bases, with 16 bases between. The CDR3 contains 15 residues. CDR3: CASSAPGTVAYEQYF. The DNA of the CDR3 is TGTGCCAGCAGTGCACCCGGGACGGTAGCCTACGAGCAGTACTTC.

The rearrangement joins TRBV21-1 to TRBJ2-7; the table's D call TRBD2 went unverified against the DNA. TRBV21-1 is a listed pseudogene. The CDR3 length is 14 residues. The CDR3: CASSKIGTNYEQYF. In DNA form, the CDR3 reads TGTGCCAGCAGCAAGATTGGGACTAACTACGAGCAGTACTTC.

The chain combines TRBV6-5 with TRBJ2-5; a possible D gene is TRBD2 (6 bases). CDR3 length equals 15 residues. V shed 3 bases and J shed 4 bases, with 15 bases lying between them. Germline-derived CDR1 and CDR2 are MNHEY and SVGAGI. Written as DNA, the CDR3 is TGTGCCAGCAGTTATCGGACCGGAGGGGCAGAGACCCAGTACTTC. Translation gives CASSYRTGGAETQYF.

V usage is TRBV20-1 and J usage is TRBJ2-5; 7 bases map to TRBD1. V shed 5 bases and J 4 bases; nucleotides not matched to a gene: 1. The CDR3 totals 11 residues. Germline values: CDR1 DFQATT, CDR2 SNEGSKA (reference sequence). In DNA form, the CDR3 reads TGCAGTGCTCGGACAGGAGAGACCCAGTACTTC. Encoded protein: CSARTGETQYF.

This chain's CDR3 is CASRTGEAPLHF. The CDR3 DNA sequence: TGCGCCAGCAGGACAGGGGAGGCACCCCTCCACTTT. V gene TRBV5-1 combines with J gene TRBJ1-6, with TRBD1 matching over 8 bases. The germline V gene encodes CDR1 SGHRS and CDR2 YFSETQ. CDR3 length equals 12 residues. The J segment lost 11 bases and the V segment lost 5 bases, leaving 3 bases of the junction unmatched. The full variable domain, with the rest looked up from reference TRBV5-1 and TRBJ1-6, is KAGVTQTPRYLIKTRGQQVTLSCSPISGHRSVSWYQQTPGQGLQFLFEYFSETQRNKGNFPGRFSGRQFSNSRSEMNVSTLELGDSALYLCASRTGEAPLHFGNGTRLTVT.

V is TRBV5-6 and J is TRBJ2-1; TRBD1 agrees at 7 bases. Germline CDR1 is SGHDT and CDR2 is YYEEEE. The CDR3 has 13 amino acids. V dropped 3 bases and J dropped 3; count of bases not matched to a gene: 0. The CDR3 bases are TGTGCCAGCAGCTGGGACAGCTACAATGAGCAGTTCTTC. Encoded protein: CASSWDSYNEQFF.

This clone was seen only a few times. V is TRBV6-1 and J is TRBJ1-5; D call uncertain. The germline CDR1 and CDR2 sequences are MNHNS and SASEGT. V was clipped by 8 bases and J by 9 bases, with 14 bases between them. This CDR3 is 12 amino acids long. CDR3 nucleotides: TGTGCCAGCTACTCACTCGGAGGGCCCCAGCATTTT. Protein product: CASYSLGGPQHF.

The genes are TRBV20-1 and TRBJ2-7, with D unclear. The CDR3 has 11 amino acids. Germline V gene data show CDR1 as DFQATT and CDR2 as SNEGSKA (reference sequence). This chain's CDR3 is CTAAEPGEQYF. CDR3 bases: TGCACCGCGGCGGAGCCCGGCGAGCAGTACTTC.

V usage is TRBV2 and J usage is TRBJ2-5; 8 bases align to TRBD1. Germline CDR1 SNHLY, CDR2 FYNNEI. Germline trimming cut 6 bases from V and 2 bases from J; bases unmatched to any gene: 5. The length of the CDR3 is 14 residues. DNA for the CDR3: TGTGCCAGCAGGGACAGGGCCATACAAGAGACCCAGTACTTC. Its protein is CASRDRAIQETQYF. Together with reference TRBV2 and TRBJ2-5, the CDR3 gives the full variable domain: EPEVTQTPSHQVTQMGQEVILRCVPISNHLYFYWYRQILGQKVEFLVSFYNNEISEKSEIFDDQFSVERPDGSNFTLKIRSTKLEDSAMYFCASRDRAIQETQYFGPGTRLLVL.

The rearrangement links TRBV5-1 to TRBJ1-2; tentative D call: TRBD1 (5 bases). Germline V gene sequence: CDR1 SGHRS, CDR2 YFSETQ. The CDR3 contains 14 residues. Trimming removed 0 bases at V and 6 bases at J, with 12 bases between. CDR3 in amino acids: CASSLGGSQDGYTF. The DNA of the CDR3 is TGCGCCAGCAGCTTGGGGGGCAGTCAAGATGGCTACACCTTC.

The chain recombines TRBV19 with TRBJ1-4; D is unclear. Germline CDR1 and CDR2: LNHDA and SQIVND (reference sequence). This CDR3 is built from 15 residues. Trimming cost V 1 base and J 6 bases, with 12 bases left between them. CDR3 DNA: TGTGCCAGTAGTATAGTCGGAGTGGGTGATGAAAAACTGTTTTTT. It translates to CASSIVGVGDEKLFF.

The CDR3: CASTPIGGVQETQYF. The CDR3 DNA sequence: TGTGCCAGTACCCCTATCGGGGGGGTTCAAGAGACCCAGTACTTC. The chain combines TRBV19 with TRBJ2-5; 8 nucleotides align to TRBD2. The CDR3 is 15 amino acids. CDR1 and CDR2 (germline): LNHDA, SQIVND (reference sequence). The V and J ends lost 7 bases and 2 bases, in that order; junction bases with no gene match: 9.

CDR3 residues: CASSLDVGEQFF. The CDR3 DNA is TGTGCCAGCAGCTTAGATGTTGGAGAGCAGTTCTTC. The J gene is TRBJ2-1, the V gene TRBV7-2; D is undetermined. Trimming stripped 1 base from V and 10 bases from J, with 8 bases between. The CDR3 has 12 amino acids. Germline V CDR1 and CDR2: SGHTA, FQGNSA.

As DNA, the CDR3 is TGTGCCAGCTCACCACTAGCGGGGGGCCAGGACAATGAGCAGTTCTTC. It codes for CASSPLAGGQDNEQFF. The V and J genes are TRBV18 and TRBJ2-1, with TRBD2 matching 10 bases. This CDR3 spans 16 amino acids. Trimming removed 1 base from V and 5 bases from J; junction bases left unmatched: 5. Per germline, CDR1 KGHSH and CDR2 LQKENI.

This clone showed up just once. This chain links TRBV28 with TRBJ2-2, with TRBD2 matching over 8 bases. CDR3 length: 16 residues. The germline gives CDR1 MDHEN, CDR2 SYDVKM. V gave up 4 bases and J gave up 4 bases; unmatched junction bases: 8. In nucleotides, the CDR3 is TGTGCCAGCAGTTCCCCGACTAGCGCTGGCACCGGGGAGCTGTTTTTT. This sequence encodes CASSSPTSAGTGELFF. The whole variable domain, remainder taken from reference TRBV28 and TRBJ2-2, is DVKVTQSSRYLVKRTGEKVFLECVQDMDHENMFWYRQDPGLGLRLIYFSYDVKMKEKGDIPEGYSVSREKKERFSLILESASTNQTSMYLCASSSPTSAGTGELFFGEGSRLTVL.

The chain joins TRBV10-1 to TRBJ2-3, with TRBD2 matching 8 bases. This CDR3 has 13 amino acids. V lost 3 bases, J lost 6 bases, and 2 bases stayed unmatched. The germline CDR1 and CDR2 sequences are WNHNN and SYGVQD (reference sequence). The DNA for the CDR3 is TGCGCCAGCAGTGAACTAGCGGATGATACGCAGTATTTT. This gives the protein CASSELADDTQYF.

The rearrangement uses TRBV7-6 and TRBJ2-3; D tentatively reads TRBD1 or TRBD2 (7 bases each). The germline gives CDR1 SGHVS, CDR2 FNYEAQ. V was clipped by 8 bases and J by 5 bases, with 20 bases between them. The CDR3 is made up of 15 amino acids. The CDR3 nucleotides read TGTGCCAGCTCTCAGGGGGGGGCCTCCAAAGATACGCAGTATTTT. It specifies CASSQGGASKDTQYF.

This rearrangement joins TRBV18 to TRBJ1-3; D is ambiguous. There are 15 residues in the CDR3. The V gene's germline CDR1 is KGHSH and CDR2 LQKENI. V lost 6 bases and J lost 0, with 12 bases in between. The DNA of the CDR3 is TGTGCCAGCTCCCATGAGGTTTCCTCTGGAAACACCATATATTTT. Translating it yields CASSHEVSSGNTIYF.

This sequence joins TRBV28 and TRBJ1-1; no clear D. Trimming cost V 3 bases and J 5 bases, with 19 bases left between them. Germline V CDR1 and CDR2: MDHEN, SYDVKM. This CDR3 contains 16 residues. The CDR3 nucleotides read TGTGCCAGCAGTTTTAGCCTTAAATTAATAGGTACTGAAGCTTTCTTT. It specifies CASSFSLKLIGTEAFF. The whole variable domain, filled in from reference TRBV28 and TRBJ1-1, reads DVKVTQSSRYLVKRTGEKVFLECVQDMDHENMFWYRQDPGLGLRLIYFSYDVKMKEKGDIPEGYSVSREKKERFSLILESASTNQTSMYLCASSFSLKLIGTEAFFGQGTRLTVV.